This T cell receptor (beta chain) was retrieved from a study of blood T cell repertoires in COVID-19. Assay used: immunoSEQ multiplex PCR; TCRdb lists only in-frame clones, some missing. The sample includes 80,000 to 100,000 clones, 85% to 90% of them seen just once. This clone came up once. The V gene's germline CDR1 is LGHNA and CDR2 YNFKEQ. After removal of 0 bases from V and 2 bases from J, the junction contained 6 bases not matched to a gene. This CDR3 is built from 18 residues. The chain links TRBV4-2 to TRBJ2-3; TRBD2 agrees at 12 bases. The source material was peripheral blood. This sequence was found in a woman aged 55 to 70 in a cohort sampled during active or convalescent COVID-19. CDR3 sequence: CASSQDRLAGGFTDTQYF. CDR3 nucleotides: TGTGCCAGCAGCCAAGATCGCCTAGCGGGGGGGTTCACAGATACGCAGTATTTT.